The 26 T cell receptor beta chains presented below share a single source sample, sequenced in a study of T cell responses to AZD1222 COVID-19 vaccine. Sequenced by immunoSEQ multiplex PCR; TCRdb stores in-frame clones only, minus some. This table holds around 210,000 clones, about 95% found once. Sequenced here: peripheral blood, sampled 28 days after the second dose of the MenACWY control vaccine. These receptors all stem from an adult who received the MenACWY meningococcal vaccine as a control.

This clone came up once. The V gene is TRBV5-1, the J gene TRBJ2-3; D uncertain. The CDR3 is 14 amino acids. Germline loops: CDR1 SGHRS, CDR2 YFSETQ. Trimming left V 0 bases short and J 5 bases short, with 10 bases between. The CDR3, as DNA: TGCGCCAGCAGCTTGGGCGAGTCCGGAGATACGCAGTATTTT. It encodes CASSLGESGDTQYF.

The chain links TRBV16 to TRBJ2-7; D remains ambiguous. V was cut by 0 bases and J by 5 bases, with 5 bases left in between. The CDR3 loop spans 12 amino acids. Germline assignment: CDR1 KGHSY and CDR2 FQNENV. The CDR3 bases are TGTGCCAGCAGCCAATCCGGCAACGAGCAGTACTTC. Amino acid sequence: CASSQSGNEQYF.

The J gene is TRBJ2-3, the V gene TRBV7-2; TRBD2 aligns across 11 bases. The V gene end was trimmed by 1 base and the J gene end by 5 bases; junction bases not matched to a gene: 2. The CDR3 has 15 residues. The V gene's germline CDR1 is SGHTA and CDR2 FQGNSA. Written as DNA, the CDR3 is TGTGCCAGCAGCTTAGGGGGGACTAGCGGAGATACGCAGTATTTT. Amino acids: CASSLGGTSGDTQYF. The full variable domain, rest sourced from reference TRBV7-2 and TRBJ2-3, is GAGVSQSPSNKVTEKGKDVELRCDPISGHTALYWYRQSLGQGLEFLIYFQGNSAPDKSGLPSDRFSAERTGGSVSTLTIQRTQQEDSAVYLCASSLGGTSGDTQYFGPGTRLTVL.

Here the CDR3 reads CASSRTGANTGELFF. In DNA form, the CDR3 reads TGTGCCAGCAGCCGGACTGGTGCGAACACCGGGGAGCTGTTTTTT. V usage is TRBV9 and J usage is TRBJ2-2; weak D call: TRBD2 (5 bases). Trimming took 4 bases from V and 0 from J, leaving 10 bases between them. Germline CDR1 is SGDLS and CDR2 is YYNGEE. The CDR3 sequence is 15 residues long.

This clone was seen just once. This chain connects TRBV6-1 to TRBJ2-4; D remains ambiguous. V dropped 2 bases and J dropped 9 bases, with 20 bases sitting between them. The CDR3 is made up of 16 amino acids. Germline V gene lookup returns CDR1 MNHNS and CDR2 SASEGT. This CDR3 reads CASSESPAGPLGIQYF. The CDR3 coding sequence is TGTGCCAGCAGTGAATCCCCTGCAGGCCCCTTGGGCATTCAGTACTTC.

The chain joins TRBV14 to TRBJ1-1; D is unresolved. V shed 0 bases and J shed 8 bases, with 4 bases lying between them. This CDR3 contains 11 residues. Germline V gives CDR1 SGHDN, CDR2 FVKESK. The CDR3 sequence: CASSQEGEAFF. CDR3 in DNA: TGTGCCAGCAGCCAAGAGGGGGAAGCTTTCTTT.

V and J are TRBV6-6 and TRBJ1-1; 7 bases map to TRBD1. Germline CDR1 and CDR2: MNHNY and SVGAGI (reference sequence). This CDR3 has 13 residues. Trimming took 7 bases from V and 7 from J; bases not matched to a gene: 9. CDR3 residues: CASTPGTVFEAFF. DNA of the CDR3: TGTGCCAGCACTCCAGGGACAGTCTTTGAAGCTTTCTTT.

CDR3 in DNA: TGTGCCAGCAGTGAAAGGGGACTAGCGGGCCACAATGAGCAGTTCTTC. Translation: CASSERGLAGHNEQFF. The genes are TRBV2 and TRBJ2-1; 12 positions match TRBD2. The V and J ends lost 2 bases and 5 bases, in that order; junction bases with no gene match: 4. The CDR3 contains 16 residues. Per the germline V gene, CDR1 is SNHLY and CDR2 is FYNNEI.

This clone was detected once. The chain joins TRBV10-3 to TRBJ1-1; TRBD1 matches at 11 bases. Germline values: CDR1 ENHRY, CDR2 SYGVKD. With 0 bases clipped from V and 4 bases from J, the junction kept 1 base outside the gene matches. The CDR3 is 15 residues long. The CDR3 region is CAISESGQGVTEAFF. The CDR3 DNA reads TGTGCCATCAGTGAGTCGGGACAGGGGGTCACTGAAGCTTTCTTT.

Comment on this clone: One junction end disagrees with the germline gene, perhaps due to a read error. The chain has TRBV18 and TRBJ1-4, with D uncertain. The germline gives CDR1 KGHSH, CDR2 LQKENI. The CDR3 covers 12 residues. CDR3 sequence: CASSTPAEKLFF. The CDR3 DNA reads TGTGCCAGCTCAACACCCGCGGAAAAACTGTTTTTT.

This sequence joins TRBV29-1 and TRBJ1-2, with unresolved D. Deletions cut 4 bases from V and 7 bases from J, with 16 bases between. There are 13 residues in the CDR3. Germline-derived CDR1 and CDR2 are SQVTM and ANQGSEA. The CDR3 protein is CSVAPTPGFGYTF. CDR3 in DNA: TGCAGCGTTGCCCCGACGCCAGGTTTTGGCTACACCTTC.

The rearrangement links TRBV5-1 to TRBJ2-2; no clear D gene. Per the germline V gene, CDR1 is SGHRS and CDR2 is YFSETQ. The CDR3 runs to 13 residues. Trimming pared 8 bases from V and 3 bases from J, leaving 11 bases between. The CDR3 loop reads CASTIDYTGELFF. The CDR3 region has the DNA TGCGCCAGTACCATAGATTACACCGGGGAGCTGTTTTTT.

The CDR3 loop is CASSEQGRSQETQYF. In DNA form, the CDR3 reads TGTGCCAGCAGCGAACAGGGCAGGAGCCAAGAGACCCAGTACTTC. This chain links TRBV28 with TRBJ2-5, with D possibly TRBD1 on 6 matching bases. Trimming cost V 6 bases and J 1 base, with 15 bases left between them. The germline CDR1 and CDR2 sequences are MDHEN and SYDVKM. The CDR3 runs 15 residues.

In DNA form, the CDR3 reads TGTGCCAGCAGTATCGGACAGGGGTGGGAAAAACTGTTTTTT. Translated, it gives CASSIGQGWEKLFF. V and J are TRBV28 and TRBJ1-4; 9 bases line up with TRBD1. Germline V gene sequence: CDR1 MDHEN, CDR2 SYDVKM. Unmatched junction bases numbered 6, after V lost 5 bases and J lost 8 bases. The CDR3 sequence is 14 residues long. Full variable domain (remainder filled in from reference TRBV28 and TRBJ1-4): DVKVTQSSRYLVKRTGEKVFLECVQDMDHENMFWYRQDPGLGLRLIYFSYDVKMKEKGDIPEGYSVSREKKERFSLILESASTNQTSMYLCASSIGQGWEKLFFGSGTQLSVL.

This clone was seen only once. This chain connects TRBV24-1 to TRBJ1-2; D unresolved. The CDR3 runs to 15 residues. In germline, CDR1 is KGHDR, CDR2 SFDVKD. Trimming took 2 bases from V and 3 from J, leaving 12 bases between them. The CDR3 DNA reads TGTGCCACCAGTGATTCTGGGGAGGCCCACTATGGCTACACCTTC. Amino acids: CATSDSGEAHYGYTF.

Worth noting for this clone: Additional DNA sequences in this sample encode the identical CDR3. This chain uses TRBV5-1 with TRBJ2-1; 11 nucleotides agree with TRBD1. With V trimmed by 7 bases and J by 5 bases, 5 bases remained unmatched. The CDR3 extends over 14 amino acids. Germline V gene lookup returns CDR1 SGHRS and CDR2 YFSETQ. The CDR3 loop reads CASSGTGGNNEQFF. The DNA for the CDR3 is TGCGCCAGCTCCGGGACAGGGGGGAACAATGAGCAGTTCTTC.

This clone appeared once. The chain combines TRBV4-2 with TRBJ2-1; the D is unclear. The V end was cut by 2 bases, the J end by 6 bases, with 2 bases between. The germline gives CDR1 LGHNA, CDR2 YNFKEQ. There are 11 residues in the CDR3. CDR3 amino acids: CASSQSNEQFF. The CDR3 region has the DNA TGTGCCAGCAGCCAAAGCAATGAGCAGTTCTTC.

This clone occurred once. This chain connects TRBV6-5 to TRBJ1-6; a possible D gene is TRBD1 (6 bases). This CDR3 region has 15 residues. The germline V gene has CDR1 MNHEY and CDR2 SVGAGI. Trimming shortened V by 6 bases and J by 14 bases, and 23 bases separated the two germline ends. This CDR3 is CASRTDSGGSMALHF. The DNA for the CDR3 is TGTGCCAGCAGGACGGACAGCGGAGGCAGTATGGCCCTCCACTTT.

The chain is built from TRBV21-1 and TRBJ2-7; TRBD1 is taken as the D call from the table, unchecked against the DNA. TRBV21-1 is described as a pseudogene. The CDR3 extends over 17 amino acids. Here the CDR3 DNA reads TGTGCCAGCAGCAAAGTACCAGGGCCCCCCAACTCCTACGAGCAGTACTTC. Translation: CASSKVPGPPNSYEQYF.

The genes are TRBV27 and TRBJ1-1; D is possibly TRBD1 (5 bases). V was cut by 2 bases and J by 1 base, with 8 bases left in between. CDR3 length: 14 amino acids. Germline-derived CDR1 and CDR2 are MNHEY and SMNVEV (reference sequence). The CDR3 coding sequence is TGTGCCAGCAGTTTAGGTCAGGGGAACACTGAAGCTTTCTTT. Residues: CASSLGQGNTEAFF.

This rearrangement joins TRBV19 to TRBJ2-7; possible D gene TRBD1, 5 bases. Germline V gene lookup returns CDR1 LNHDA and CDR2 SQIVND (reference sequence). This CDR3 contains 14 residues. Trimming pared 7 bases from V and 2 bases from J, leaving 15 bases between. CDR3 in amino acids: CASMNKGAPYEQYF. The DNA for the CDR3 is TGTGCCAGTATGAATAAAGGGGCCCCCTACGAGCAGTACTTC.

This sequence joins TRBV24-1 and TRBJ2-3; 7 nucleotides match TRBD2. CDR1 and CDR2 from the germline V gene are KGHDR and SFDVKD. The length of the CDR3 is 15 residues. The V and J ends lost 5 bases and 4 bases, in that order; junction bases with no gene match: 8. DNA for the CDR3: TGTGCCACCAGTGCGGGGGGTAGTCCTGCAGATACGCAGTATTTT. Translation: CATSAGGSPADTQYF.

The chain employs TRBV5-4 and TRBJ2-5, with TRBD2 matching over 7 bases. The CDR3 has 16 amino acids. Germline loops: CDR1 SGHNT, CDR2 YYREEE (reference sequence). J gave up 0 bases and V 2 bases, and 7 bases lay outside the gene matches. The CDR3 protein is CASSLGLAEYQETQYF. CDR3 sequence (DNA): TGTGCCAGCAGCTTAGGGCTAGCGGAGTACCAAGAGACCCAGTACTTC.

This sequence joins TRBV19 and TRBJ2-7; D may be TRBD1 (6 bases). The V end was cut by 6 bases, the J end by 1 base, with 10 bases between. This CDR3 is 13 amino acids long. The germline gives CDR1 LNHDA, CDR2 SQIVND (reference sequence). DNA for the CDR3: TGTGCCAGTAGCCTGACAGGATCCTACGAGCAGTACTTC. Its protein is CASSLTGSYEQYF.

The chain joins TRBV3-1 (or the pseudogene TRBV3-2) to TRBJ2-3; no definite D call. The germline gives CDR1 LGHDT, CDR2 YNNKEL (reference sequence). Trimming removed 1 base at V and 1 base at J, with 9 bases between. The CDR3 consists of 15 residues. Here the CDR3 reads CASSQGDMGTDTQYF. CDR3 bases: TGTGCCAGCAGCCAAGGCGATATGGGCACAGATACGCAGTATTTT.

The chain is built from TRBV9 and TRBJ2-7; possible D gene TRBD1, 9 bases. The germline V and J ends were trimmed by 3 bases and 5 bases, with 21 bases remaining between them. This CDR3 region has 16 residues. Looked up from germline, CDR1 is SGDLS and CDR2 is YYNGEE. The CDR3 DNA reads TGTGCCAGCAGCGCCTACCGGGGGGGACAGGGCAACGAGCAGTACTTC. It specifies CASSAYRGGQGNEQYF.